This is a list of T cell receptor beta chains from one sample in a study of CD8 T cells in ankylosing spondylitis. TCRdb reanalysed the 5' RACE reads using MiXCR and keeps one entry per CDR3 protein. The sample holds roughly 60,000 distinct CDR3 sequences, 6.2% seen once. The sample comprised synovial fluid, either unsorted or a sorted T cell fraction (not recorded which). Receptor source: a male donor with ankylosing spondylitis. CDR3s include the opening cysteine and the closing phenylalanine or tryptophan. Each record gives: D gene, clone size, J gene, V gene, CDR3 DNA, CDR3 protein. D genes are given only for firm matches. Some rows have no size entry. The others give once, few or many, or a class for an expanded clone.

d_gene: -; abundance: many; j_gene: TRBJ2-1; v_gene: TRBV20-1; CDR3nt: TGCAGTGCTAGGGGCCCCCTGGGTGTGCAGTTCTTC; CDR3aa: CSARGPLGVQFF
d_gene: -; abundance: few; j_gene: TRBJ1-6; v_gene: TRBV27; CDR3nt: TGTGCCAGCAGTCCAAACCTAAATAATTCACCCCTCCACTTT; CDR3aa: CASSPNLNNSPLHF
d_gene: -; abundance: -; j_gene: TRBJ2-7; v_gene: TRBV21-1; CDR3nt: TGTGCCAGCAGCAAAGCCGGACAGGGGGTTTCCTACGAGCAGTACTTC; CDR3aa: CASSKAGQGVSYEQYF
d_gene: TRBD1; abundance: many; j_gene: TRBJ2-7; v_gene: TRBV20-1; CDR3nt: TGCAGTGCTAGGTCTTTGGGACAGCTGAGACCATACGAGCAGTACTTC; CDR3aa: CSARSLGQLRPYEQYF
d_gene: -; abundance: few; j_gene: TRBJ2-2; v_gene: TRBV4-2; CDR3nt: TGTGCCAGCAGCCCGAATTGGGGGGTGGGCACCGGGGAGCTGTTTTTT; CDR3aa: CASSPNWGVGTGELFF
d_gene: -; abundance: few; j_gene: TRBJ2-1; v_gene: TRBV20-1; CDR3nt: TGCAGTGCTGAGGGAAACTACGAGTTAGAGTACAATGAGCAGTTCTTC; CDR3aa: CSAEGNYELEYNEQFF
d_gene: TRBD1; abundance: few; j_gene: TRBJ2-7; v_gene: TRBV28; CDR3nt: TGTGCCAGCCCCCGGGACAGGGATCCAACCTCGGGAGAGCAGTACTTC; CDR3aa: CASPRDRDPTSGEQYF
d_gene: TRBD1; abundance: many; j_gene: TRBJ1-5; v_gene: TRBV20-1; CDR3nt: TGCAGTGCTAGGGTCCTCCAGGGGGATCAGCCCCAGCATTTT; CDR3aa: CSARVLQGDQPQHF
d_gene: -; abundance: many; j_gene: TRBJ2-7; v_gene: TRBV20-1; CDR3nt: TGCAGTGCTAGTGTGGAGAGGAAGCAGTACTTC; CDR3aa: CSASVERKQYF
d_gene: TRBD1; abundance: -; j_gene: TRBJ2-2; v_gene: TRBV18; CDR3nt: TGTGCCAGCGCCTCGGACAGGGATTACACCGGGGAGCTGTTTTTT; CDR3aa: CASASDRDYTGELFF
d_gene: -; abundance: few; j_gene: TRBJ1-2; v_gene: TRBV4-1; CDR3nt: TGCGCCAGCAGCCCGGACTCGATCCCCTATGGCTACACCTTC; CDR3aa: CASSPDSIPYGYTF